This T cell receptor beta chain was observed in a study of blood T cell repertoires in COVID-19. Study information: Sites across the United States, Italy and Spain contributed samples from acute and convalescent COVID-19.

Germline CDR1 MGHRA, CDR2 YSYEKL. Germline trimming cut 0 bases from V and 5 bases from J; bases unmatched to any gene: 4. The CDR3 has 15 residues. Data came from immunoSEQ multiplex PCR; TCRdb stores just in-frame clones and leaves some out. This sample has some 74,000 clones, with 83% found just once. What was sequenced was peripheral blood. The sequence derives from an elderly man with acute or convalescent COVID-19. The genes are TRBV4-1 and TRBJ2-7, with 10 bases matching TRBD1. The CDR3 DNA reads TGCGCCAGCAGCCAAGAAGGACAGGGGGTGGACGAGCAGTACTTC. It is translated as CASSQEGQGVDEQYF.